The next 11 T cell receptor beta chains were all read from a single sample in a study of CD8 T cells in ankylosing spondylitis. One entry per CDR3 protein, called by TCRdb with MiXCR from the 5' RACE reads. The table lists roughly 35,000 distinct CDR3 sequences, roughly 13% of them singletons. The sequencing sample was made of synovial fluid, either unsorted or a sorted T cell fraction (not recorded which). These receptors originate from a male donor with ankylosing spondylitis.

V is TRBV5-6 and J is TRBJ2-5; 8 positions match TRBD1. Looked up from germline, CDR1 is SGHDT and CDR2 is YYEEEE. Trimming took 4 bases from V and 5 from J; bases not matched to a gene: 16. This CDR3 is 17 amino acids long. CDR3 sequence reads: CASSNLWAGGAGETQYF. For the CDR3, the DNA is TGTGCCAGCAGCAACCTCTGGGCAGGGGGCGCGGGGGAGACCCAGTACTTC. Using reference TRBV5-6 and TRBJ2-5 for the parts outside the CDR3, the full variable domain is DAGVTQSPTHLIKTRGQQVTLRCSPKSGHDTVSWYQQALGQGPQFIFQYYEEEERQRGNFPDRFSGHQFPNYSSELNVNALLLGDSALYLCASSNLWAGGAGETQYFGPGTRLLVL.

The table lists this clonotype with a few counts. The V gene is TRBV6-1, the J gene TRBJ2-1; possible D gene TRBD2, 6 bases. Looked up from germline, CDR1 is MNHNS and CDR2 is SASEGT. Trimming removed 10 bases from V and 0 bases from J, with 16 bases in between. This CDR3 comprises 15 residues. This CDR3 reads CAIQSGPSSYNEQFF. DNA of the CDR3: TGTGCCATCCAAAGCGGGCCCAGCTCCTACAATGAGCAGTTCTTC.

The chain carries TRBV6-5 and TRBJ2-5; 9 nucleotides agree with TRBD2. This CDR3 contains 17 residues. In germline, CDR1 is MNHEY, CDR2 SVGAGI. Trimming cost V 0 bases and J 5 bases; bases outside gene matches: 10. The CDR3: CASSYSDRREGLETQYF. In nucleotides, the CDR3 is TGTGCCAGCAGTTACTCGGATCGGCGGGAGGGTCTGGAGACCCAGTACTTC.

This clonotype was recorded many times. This sequence joins TRBV20-1 and TRBJ2-1; 9 positions match TRBD2. J gave up 8 bases and V 1 base, and 21 bases lay outside the gene matches. The germline V gene encodes CDR1 DFQATT and CDR2 SNEGSKA (reference sequence). This CDR3 contains 19 residues. CDR3: CSARATGPWGSGRMDEQFF. CDR3 coding DNA: TGCAGTGCTAGAGCTACTGGCCCTTGGGGGAGCGGGAGGATGGATGAGCAGTTCTTC.

By sample share, this clonotype is medium-sized. This chain joins TRBV6-5 and TRBJ1-1, with D uncertain. Trimming pared 0 bases from V and 0 bases from J, leaving 8 bases between. CDR3 length: 15 amino acids. Germline V gene lookup returns CDR1 MNHEY and CDR2 SVGAGI. Here the CDR3 reads CASSYSQVLNTEAFF. CDR3 nucleotides: TGTGCCAGCAGTTACTCTCAGGTGCTGAACACTGAAGCTTTCTTT.

The chain recombines TRBV5-1 with TRBJ2-1, with TRBD2 identical over 13 bases. Unmatched junction bases numbered 6, after V lost 2 bases and J lost 10 bases. The CDR3 has 15 residues. Per the germline V gene, CDR1 is SGHRS and CDR2 is YFSETQ. The CDR3 DNA follows: TGCGCCAGCAGCTTCACTAGCGGGGGGGCCAGGGAGCAGTTCTTC. This codes for CASSFTSGGAREQFF. Complete variable domain (other parts from reference TRBV5-1 and TRBJ2-1): KAGVTQTPRYLIKTRGQQVTLSCSPISGHRSVSWYQQTPGQGLQFLFEYFSETQRNKGNFPGRFSGRQFSNSRSEMNVSTLELGDSALYLCASSFTSGGAREQFFGPGTRLTVL.

This rearrangement joins TRBV20-1 to TRBJ2-3, with TRBD2 matching 11 bases. V lost 2 bases to trimming and J lost 3 bases; unmatched junction nucleotides: 7. The CDR3 is 16 residues long. From germline, CDR1 is DFQATT and CDR2 SNEGSKA (reference sequence). The CDR3 DNA reads as TGCAGTGCTAGACGACCGACTAGCGGGGAAACAGATACGCAGTATTTT. Encoded protein: CSARRPTSGETDTQYF.

This clonotype qualifies as medium-sized. The chain has TRBV5-1 and TRBJ2-7; perhaps TRBD2 as D (5 bases). The CDR3 consists of 12 residues. CDR1 and CDR2 (germline): SGHRS, YFSETQ. Trimming pared 1 base from V and 5 bases from J, leaving 7 bases between. CDR3 sequence (DNA): TGCGCCAGCAGCTTGCCCGGGGACGAGCAGTACTTC. Translated: CASSLPGDEQYF.

This clonotype was detected ten times or more. This chain joins TRBV4-3 and TRBJ1-1; a possible D gene is TRBD1 (5 bases). Germline V lookup: CDR1 LGHNA, CDR2 YSLEER. There are 15 residues in the CDR3. The ends were cut back, 4 bases at V and 5 bases at J, with 17 bases in the middle. The CDR3 here is CASSRDSGVGTEAFF. The CDR3 coding sequence is TGCGCCAGCAGCCGGGACTCAGGTGTTGGAACTGAAGCTTTCTTT.

This clonotype was seen many times. J is TRBJ2-3 and V is TRBV4-3; 9 bases are a match to TRBD1. The CDR3 runs 15 residues. V dropped 0 bases and J dropped 4; count of bases not matched to a gene: 2. The germline V gene has CDR1 LGHNA and CDR2 YSLEER. The CDR3 loop reads CASSQERQGADTQYF. The CDR3 bases are TGCGCCAGCAGCCAAGAACGACAGGGGGCAGATACGCAGTATTTT.

This clonotype was detected only a few times. The chain carries TRBV28 and TRBJ2-2; no reliable D call. The V end lost 5 bases, the J end lost 1 base, and 8 bases lay between the germline ends. Germline V gene data show CDR1 as MDHEN and CDR2 as SYDVKM. CDR3 length: 14 amino acids. The CDR3 sequence: CASSPLGNTGELFF. The CDR3 region has the DNA TGTGCCAGCAGTCCCCTCGGGAACACCGGGGAGCTGTTTTTT.